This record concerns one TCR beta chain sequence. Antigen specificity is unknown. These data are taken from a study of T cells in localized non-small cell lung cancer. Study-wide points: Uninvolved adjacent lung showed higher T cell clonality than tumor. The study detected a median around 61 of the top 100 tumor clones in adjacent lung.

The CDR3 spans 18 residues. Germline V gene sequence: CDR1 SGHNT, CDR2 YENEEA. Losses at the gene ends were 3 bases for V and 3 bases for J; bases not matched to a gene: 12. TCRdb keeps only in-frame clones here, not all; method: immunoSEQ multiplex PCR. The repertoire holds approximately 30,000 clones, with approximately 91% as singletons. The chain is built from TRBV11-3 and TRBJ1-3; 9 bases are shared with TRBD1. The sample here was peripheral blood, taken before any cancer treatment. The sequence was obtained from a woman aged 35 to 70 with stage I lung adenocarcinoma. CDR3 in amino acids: CASSFPGQGISSGNTIYF. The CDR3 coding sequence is TGTGCCAGCAGCTTCCCGGGACAGGGAATTTCTAGTGGAAACACCATATATTTT.